This T cell receptor (beta chain) emerged from a study of T-cell reconstitution after alpha-beta-depleted transplantation in children. Preparation of the TCRbeta library involved a method that used unique molecular identifiers. TCRdb passed the PCR reads through MiXCR, listing each CDR3 protein once. The data contain just over 350,000 distinct CDR3 sequences, roughly 15% of them singletons. V was cut by 2 bases and J by 8 bases, with 9 bases left in between. The CDR3 spans 12 residues. In germline, CDR1 is MNHNY, CDR2 SVGAGI (reference sequence). As concerns this clonotype: The CDR3 carries no conserved terminal phenylalanine or tryptophan, so it likely arises from a read error.

Sequences were derived from PBMCs, sampled from the stem cell graft. V is TRBV6-6 and J is TRBJ1-1; D perhaps matches TRBD1 (5 bases). The TCR comes from a human donor who donated a stem cell graft to a child with Fanconi anemia. CDR3: CASSYPGEEAFS. CDR3 nucleotide sequence: TGTGCCAGCAGTTACCCGGGGGAAGAAGCTTTCTCT.